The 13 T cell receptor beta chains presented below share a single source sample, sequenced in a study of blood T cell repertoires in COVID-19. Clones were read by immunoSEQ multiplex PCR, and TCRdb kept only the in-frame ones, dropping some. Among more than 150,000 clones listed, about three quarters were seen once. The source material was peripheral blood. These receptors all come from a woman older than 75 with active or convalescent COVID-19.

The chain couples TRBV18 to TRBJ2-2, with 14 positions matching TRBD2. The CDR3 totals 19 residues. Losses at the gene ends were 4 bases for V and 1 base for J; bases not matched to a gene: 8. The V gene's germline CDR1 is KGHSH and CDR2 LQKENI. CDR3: CASSRSAGLAGVNTGELFF. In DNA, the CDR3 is TGTGCCAGCTCACGTTCAGCGGGACTAGCGGGGGTGAACACCGGGGAGCTGTTTTTT.

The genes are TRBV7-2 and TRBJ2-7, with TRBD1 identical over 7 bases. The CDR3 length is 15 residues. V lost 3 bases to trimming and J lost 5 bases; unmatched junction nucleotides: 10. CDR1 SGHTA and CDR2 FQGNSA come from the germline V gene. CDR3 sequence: CASSFGPGQSDEQYF. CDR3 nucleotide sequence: TGTGCCAGCAGCTTCGGACCGGGACAGTCGGACGAGCAGTACTTC. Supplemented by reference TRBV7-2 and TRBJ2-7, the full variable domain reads GAGVSQSPSNKVTEKGKDVELRCDPISGHTALYWYRQSLGQGLEFLIYFQGNSAPDKSGLPSDRFSAERTGGSVSTLTIQRTQQEDSAVYLCASSFGPGQSDEQYFGPGTRLTVT.

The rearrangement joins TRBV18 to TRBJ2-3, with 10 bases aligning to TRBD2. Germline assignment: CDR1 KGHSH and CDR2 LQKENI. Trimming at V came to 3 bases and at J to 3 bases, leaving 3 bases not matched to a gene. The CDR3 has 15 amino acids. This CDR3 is CASSPSGGSTDTQYF. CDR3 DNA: TGTGCCAGCTCACCTAGCGGGGGGTCGACAGATACGCAGTATTTT. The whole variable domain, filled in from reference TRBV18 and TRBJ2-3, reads NAGVMQNPRHLVRRRGQEARLRCSPMKGHSHVYWYRQLPEEGLKFMVYLQKENIIDESGMPKERFSAEFPKEGPSILRIQQVVRGDSAAYFCASSPSGGSTDTQYFGPGTRLTVL.

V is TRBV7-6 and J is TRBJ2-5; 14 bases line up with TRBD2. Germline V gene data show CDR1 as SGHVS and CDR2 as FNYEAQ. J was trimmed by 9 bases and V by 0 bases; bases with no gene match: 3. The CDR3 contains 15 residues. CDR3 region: CASSLAGTSGGPQYF. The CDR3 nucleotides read TGTGCCAGCAGCTTAGCCGGGACTAGCGGGGGACCCCAGTACTTC.

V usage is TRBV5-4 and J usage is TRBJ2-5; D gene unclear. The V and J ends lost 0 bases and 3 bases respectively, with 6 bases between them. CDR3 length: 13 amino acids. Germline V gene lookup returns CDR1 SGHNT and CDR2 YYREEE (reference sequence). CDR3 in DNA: TGTGCCAGCAGCTTGGCGTCGGAAGAGACCCAGTACTTC. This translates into CASSLASEETQYF.

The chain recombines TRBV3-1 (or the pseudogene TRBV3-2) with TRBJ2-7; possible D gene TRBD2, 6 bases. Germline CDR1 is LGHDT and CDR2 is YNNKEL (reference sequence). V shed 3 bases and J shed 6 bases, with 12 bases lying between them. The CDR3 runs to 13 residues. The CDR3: CASSHSRGGEQYF. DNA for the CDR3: TGTGCCAGCAGCCATTCTAGGGGAGGCGAGCAGTACTTC.

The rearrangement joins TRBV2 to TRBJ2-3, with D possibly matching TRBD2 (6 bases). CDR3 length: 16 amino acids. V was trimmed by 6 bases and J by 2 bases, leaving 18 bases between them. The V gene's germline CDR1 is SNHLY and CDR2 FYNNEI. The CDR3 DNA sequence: TGTGCCAGCAGGGAGGGCCCTCAACCCTACACAGATACGCAGTATTTT. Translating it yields CASREGPQPYTDTQYF.

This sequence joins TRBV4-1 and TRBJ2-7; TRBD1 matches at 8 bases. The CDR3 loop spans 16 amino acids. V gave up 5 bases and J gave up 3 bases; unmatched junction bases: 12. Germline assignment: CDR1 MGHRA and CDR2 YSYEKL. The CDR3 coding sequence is TGCGCCAGCAGCTCTATTGGACAGGGCGCACTCTACGAGCAGTACTTC. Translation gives CASSSIGQGALYEQYF.

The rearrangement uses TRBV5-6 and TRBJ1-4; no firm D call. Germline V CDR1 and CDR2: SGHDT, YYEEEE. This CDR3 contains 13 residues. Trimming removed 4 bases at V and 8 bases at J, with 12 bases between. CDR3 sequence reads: CASSILYGEKLFF. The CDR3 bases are TGTGCCAGCAGCATACTTTACGGGGAAAAACTGTTTTTT.

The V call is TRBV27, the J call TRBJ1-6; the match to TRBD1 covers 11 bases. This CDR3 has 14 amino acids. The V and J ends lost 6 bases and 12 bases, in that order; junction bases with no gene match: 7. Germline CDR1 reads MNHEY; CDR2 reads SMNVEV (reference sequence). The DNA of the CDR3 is TGTGCCAGCAGACGGACAGGGGGCTTTGTACCCCTCCACTTT. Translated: CASRRTGGFVPLHF.

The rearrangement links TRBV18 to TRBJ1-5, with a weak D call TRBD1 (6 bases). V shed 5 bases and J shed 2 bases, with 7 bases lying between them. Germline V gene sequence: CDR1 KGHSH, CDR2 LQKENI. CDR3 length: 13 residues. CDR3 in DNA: TGTGCCAGCTCAGAGGGGGGCAATCAGCCCCAGCATTTT. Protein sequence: CASSEGGNQPQHF.

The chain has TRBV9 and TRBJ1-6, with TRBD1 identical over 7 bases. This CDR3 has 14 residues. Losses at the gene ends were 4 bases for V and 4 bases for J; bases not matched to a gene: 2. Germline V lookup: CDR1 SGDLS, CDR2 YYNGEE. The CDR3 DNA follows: TGTGCCAGCAGCCCGGGACAGTATAATTCACCCCTCCACTTT. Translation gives CASSPGQYNSPLHF.

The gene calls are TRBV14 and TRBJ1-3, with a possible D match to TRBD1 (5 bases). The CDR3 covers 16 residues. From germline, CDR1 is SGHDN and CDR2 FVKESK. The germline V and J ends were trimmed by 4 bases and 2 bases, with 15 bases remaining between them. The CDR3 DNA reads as TGTGCCAGCAGCCCTCTGTCAGGGTTTCCTGGAAACACCATATATTTT. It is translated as CASSPLSGFPGNTIYF.